This TCR beta chain was recorded in a study of CD8+CD57+ T cells in acquired aplastic anemia. About the study: Mean DNA quantity obtained from sorted CD4+ and CD8+ cells was 2.5 to 4 ug.

Both TCR beta VDJ combination and CDR3 sequence profiling were carried out. Genomic DNA was the template for this profiling. TCRdb called the reads again in MiXCR, with one record for every CDR3 protein. The sample contains some 150,000 distinct CDR3 sequences, 52% of which appear only once. V lost 6 bases and J 1 base, leaving 9 bases between the germline ends. This CDR3 spans 12 amino acids. CDR1 and CDR2 from the germline V gene are SQVTM and ANQGSEA. Study-level points and caveats: A significant difference in CD8+ Simpson's diversity between patients and controls was not found.

This clonotype has ten or more counts. What it binds is unknown. Sequencing was done on patients that had shown CD8+CD57+ cell expansion by flow cytometry. The cohort consisted entirely of patients having severe acquired aplastic anemia. When blood sampling took place, the patients had received no therapy. The rearrangement uses TRBV29-1 and TRBJ1-1; D unresolved. The source is a human donor with aplastic anemia. Sequenced sample: sorted CD4+, CD8+, or CD8+CD57+ T cells (not recorded which) from PBMCs. The CDR3: CSVPAGNTEAFF. CDR3 sequence (DNA): TGCAGCGTCCCCGCAGGGAACACTGAAGCTTTCTTT.